Listed here are 29 T cell receptor beta chains from one sample, sequenced in a study of blood T cells in healthy people across ages. The use of a sample-barcoded 5' primer and a J-beta primer mix characterized a second PCR of roughly 7 to 12 cycles. TCRdb called the 5' RACE reads again in MiXCR, with one record for every CDR3 protein. In the table there are around 1,600,000 distinct CDR3 sequences, roughly 43% of which are singletons. The specimen was blood. The receptors were sampled from a woman aged 18-35 years in good health.

This clonotype turned up a few times. In DNA form, the CDR3 reads TGTGCCAGCAGCTTAGCGGGACTAGCGGCCAAAAACATTCAGTACTTC. Translating gives CASSLAGLAAKNIQYF. The chain recombines TRBV7-2 with TRBJ2-4, with 10 bases identical to TRBD2. The CDR3 is 16 residues long. Germline V gives CDR1 SGHTA, CDR2 FQGNSA. V lost 0 bases to trimming and J lost 1 base; unmatched junction nucleotides: 0.

The genes are TRBV3-1 and TRBJ2-1; 12 nucleotides align to TRBD2. Germline CDR1 is LGHDT and CDR2 is YNNKEL (reference sequence). The CDR3 sequence is 15 residues long. The V segment lost 4 bases and the J segment 7 bases; nucleotides outside the gene matches: 5. The CDR3 here is CASSLLAGGANEQFF. DNA of the CDR3: TGTGCCAGCAGCCTTCTAGCGGGAGGGGCGAATGAGCAGTTCTTC.

The table lists this clonotype with a count of one. This chain connects TRBV11-2 to TRBJ1-2; 7 bases are shared with TRBD1. Looked up from germline, CDR1 is SGHAT and CDR2 is FQNNGV. J gave up 6 bases and V 8 bases, and 9 bases lay outside the gene matches. The length of the CDR3 is 13 residues. The CDR3 protein is CASGRDRAHGYTF. CDR3 DNA: TGTGCCAGCGGAAGAGACAGGGCCCATGGCTACACCTTC.

This clonotype came up a few times. V is TRBV11-3 and J is TRBJ2-1; a weak D match, TRBD2 (5 bases). Trimming left V 3 bases short and J 2 bases short, with 11 bases between. Looked up from germline, CDR1 is SGHNT and CDR2 is YENEEA. The CDR3 runs to 15 residues. CDR3 bases: TGTGCCAGCAGCTTTAGGTCGGGGACCTACAATGAGCAGTTCTTC. Protein product: CASSFRSGTYNEQFF.

This chain uses TRBV5-1 with TRBJ2-1; D is unclear. V was cut by 0 bases and J by 7 bases, with 11 bases left in between. This CDR3 is built from 14 residues. Germline V gene sequence: CDR1 SGHRS, CDR2 YFSETQ. As DNA, the CDR3 is TGCGCCAGCAGCTTGGCAGGAGAAATGAATGAGCAGTTCTTC. Translated, it gives CASSLAGEMNEQFF.

This clonotype was picked up a small number of times. The V call is TRBV6-6, the J call TRBJ1-4; D is unclear. This CDR3 is built from 13 residues. Deletions cut 6 bases from V and 5 bases from J, with 10 bases between. CDR1 MNHNY and CDR2 SVGAGI come from the germline V gene (reference sequence). In DNA form, the CDR3 reads TGTGCCAGCAGCAGTACTGGGAATGAAAAACTGTTTTTT. It specifies CASSSTGNEKLFF.

Note on this clonotype: A read error may produce the germline difference seen at one junction end. V gene TRBV4-1 combines with J gene TRBJ1-6; no reliable D call. The CDR3 is made up of 14 amino acids. Germline CDR1 and CDR2: MGHRA and YSYEKL. CDR3 sequence (DNA): TGCGCCAGCAGCCAAGGGGGATCGAGTTCACCCCCCCACTTT. Encoded protein: CASSQGGSSSPPHF.

The rearrangement uses TRBV7-8 and TRBJ1-4; D gene uncertain. The CDR3 runs 15 residues. Germline V gene data show CDR1 as SGHVS and CDR2 as FQNEAQ. V was clipped by 5 bases and J by 11 bases, with 21 bases between them. In nucleotides, the CDR3 is TGTGCCAGCAGCCCACTGAGGGTTTCGGACCTGAAACTGTTTTTT. It translates to CASSPLRVSDLKLFF. The full variable domain, in which reference TRBV7-8 and TRBJ1-4 provide the parts outside the CDR3, is GAGVSQSPRYKVAKRGQDVALRCDPISGHVSLFWYQQALGQGPEFLTYFQNEAQLDKSGLPSDRFFAERPEGSVSTLKIQRTQQEDSAVYLCASSPLRVSDLKLFFGSGTQLSVL.

For the CDR3, the DNA is TGTGCCAGCAGTACGGGGCTTAGCAATCAGCCCCAGCATTTT. Residues: CASSTGLSNQPQHF. The genes are TRBV5-5 and TRBJ1-5; perhaps TRBD1 as D (5 bases). Trimming took 5 bases from V and 0 from J, leaving 9 bases between them. CDR1 is SGHKS and CDR2 is YYEKEE in the germline V gene (reference sequence). This CDR3 spans 14 amino acids.

In this sample, this clonotype turned up a few times. The J gene is TRBJ2-4, the V gene TRBV6-9; D is possibly TRBD2 (5 bases). The V gene lost 2 bases and the J gene lost 0 bases, with 8 bases spanning the gap. The CDR3 has 15 residues. Germline V gives CDR1 MNHGY, CDR2 SVAAGI. The CDR3 nucleotides read TGTGCCAGCAGTTATCCCGGGATAGCCAAAAACATTCAGTACTTC. Translating gives CASSYPGIAKNIQYF.

The chain employs TRBV28 and TRBJ1-3; D gene uncertain. Trimming stripped 6 bases from V and 2 bases from J, with 14 bases between. Germline V gene sequence: CDR1 MDHEN, CDR2 SYDVKM. This CDR3 region has 15 residues. CDR3 coding DNA: TGTGCCAGCAGGAAGGACGGGAACCCTGGAAACACCATATATTTT. It is translated as CASRKDGNPGNTIYF.

This clonotype came up a few times. The V call is TRBV2, the J call TRBJ1-5; 11 bases are shared with TRBD1. Germline CDR1 and CDR2: SNHLY and FYNNEI. V lost 7 bases to trimming and J lost 6 bases; unmatched junction nucleotides: 5. The CDR3 covers 14 residues. The CDR3: CASTQGTGGQPQHF. CDR3 in DNA: TGTGCCAGCACCCAGGGGACAGGGGGTCAGCCCCAGCATTTT.

The gene calls are TRBV12-3 or TRBV12-4 and TRBJ1-1; D might be TRBD1 (5 bases). The CDR3 loop spans 16 amino acids. Trimming pared 5 bases from V and 0 bases from J, leaving 16 bases between. The CDR3 DNA reads TGTGCCAGCAGTGTTCGGGACGCTAGGTTGAACACTGAAGCTTTCTTT. Translation gives CASSVRDARLNTEAFF.

The chain carries TRBV4-1 and TRBJ1-1, with D unresolved. This CDR3 contains 14 residues. Germline V gene lookup returns CDR1 MGHRA and CDR2 YSYEKL. V lost 3 bases to trimming and J lost 1 base, with 9 bases between them. The CDR3 is CASSQYEGNTEAFF. Written as DNA, the CDR3 is TGCGCCAGCAGCCAGTATGAGGGGAACACTGAAGCTTTCTTT.

The chain couples TRBV15 to TRBJ2-1; TRBD1 matches 9 bases. The CDR3 covers 17 residues. Germline V gene sequence: CDR1 LNHNV, CDR2 YYDKDF (reference sequence). V shed 1 base, J shed 1 base, and the junction held 5 bases outside the gene matches. As DNA, the CDR3 is TGTGCCACCAGCAGAGTAGGGACAGGGAGGTCCTACAATGAGCAGTTCTTC. It codes for CATSRVGTGRSYNEQFF.

V is TRBV12-3 or TRBV12-4 and J is TRBJ1-1; no firm D call. The CDR3 runs to 13 residues. The V gene lost 4 bases and the J gene lost 2 bases, with 8 bases spanning the gap. In DNA, the CDR3 is TGTGCCAGCAGTTACCTGCCAAACACTGAAGCTTTCTTT. It translates to CASSYLPNTEAFF.

This clonotype was counted many times. This chain joins TRBV7-2 and TRBJ2-1, with D possibly called TRBD1 or TRBD2 (5 bases each). The CDR3 spans 12 residues. V was trimmed by 5 bases and J by 9 bases, leaving 11 bases between them. The germline V gene encodes CDR1 SGHTA and CDR2 FQGNSA. For the CDR3, the DNA is TGTGCCAGCAGCCTGAGGGGTGGTGAGCAGTTCTTC. Encoded protein: CASSLRGGEQFF.

This clonotype was seen more than once but under ten times. This sequence joins TRBV4-1 and TRBJ2-3; 7 bases map to TRBD1. Germline assignment: CDR1 MGHRA and CDR2 YSYEKL. CDR3 length equals 15 residues. V gave up 3 bases and J gave up 4 bases; unmatched junction bases: 7. DNA for the CDR3: TGCGCCAGCAGCCAGAGGGACAGTAAGGCAGATACGCAGTATTTT. It translates to CASSQRDSKADTQYF.

The table lists this clonotype with many counts. The J gene is TRBJ2-1, the V gene TRBV6-5, with D possibly TRBD2 on 5 matching bases. V dropped 7 bases and J dropped 0 bases, with 10 bases sitting between them. Per germline, CDR1 MNHEY and CDR2 SVGAGI. The CDR3 has 14 amino acids. This CDR3 reads CASTERSSYNEQFF. CDR3 DNA: TGTGCCAGCACCGAGCGGAGCTCCTACAATGAGCAGTTCTTC.

The rearrangement links TRBV6-5 to TRBJ2-7, with 10 bases fitting TRBD1. The V gene end was trimmed by 4 bases and the J gene end by 8 bases; junction bases not matched to a gene: 11. CDR1 and CDR2 from the germline V gene are MNHEY and SVGAGI. This CDR3 region has 15 residues. The CDR3 DNA is TGTGCCAGCAGTTCGGGTTGGACAGGGGGTAACCAGCAGTACTTC. Translating it yields CASSSGWTGGNQQYF.

The sample holds a few counts of this clonotype. The chain joins TRBV4-1 to TRBJ1-2; 8 positions match TRBD1. V lost 5 bases, J lost 5 bases, and 13 bases stayed unmatched. The germline V gene encodes CDR1 MGHRA and CDR2 YSYEKL. CDR3 size: 16 residues. The CDR3 region is CASSFPRQGFRYGYTF. CDR3 in DNA: TGCGCCAGCAGCTTTCCCCGACAGGGGTTTAGGTATGGCTACACCTTC.

In its sample, this clonotype was seen a few times. The chain is built from TRBV11-2 and TRBJ2-1; 14 bases match TRBD2. Germline loops: CDR1 SGHAT, CDR2 FQNNGV. The CDR3 is 18 amino acids. V shed 5 bases, J shed 0 bases, and the junction held 6 bases outside the gene matches. The CDR3 spells CASSLWTSGRSSYNEQFF. The CDR3 nucleotides read TGTGCCAGCAGCCTATGGACTAGCGGGAGGAGCTCCTACAATGAGCAGTTCTTC.

The rearrangement uses TRBV3-1 and TRBJ2-5, with 15 bases aligning to TRBD2. The junction had 5 bases not matched to a gene; V was cut back by 4 bases and J by 5 bases. Per germline, CDR1 LGHDT and CDR2 YNNKEL (reference sequence). This CDR3 spans 16 amino acids. The CDR3, as DNA: TGTGCCAGCAGCCGGACTAGCGGGGGGGCATATGAGACCCAGTACTTC. Its translation is CASSRTSGGAYETQYF.

J is TRBJ2-7 and V is TRBV20-1; TRBD2 matches at 10 bases. Per the germline V gene, CDR1 is DFQATT and CDR2 is SNEGSKA (reference sequence). The CDR3 sequence is 15 residues long. With 4 bases clipped from V and 0 bases from J, the junction kept 6 bases outside the gene matches. The chain's CDR3 is CSAKGTSGDSYEQYF. The DNA of the CDR3 is TGCAGTGCTAAGGGAACTAGCGGGGACTCCTACGAGCAGTACTTC.

A few counts support this clonotype. The chain uses TRBV28 and TRBJ1-4, with D unclear. The CDR3 extends over 15 amino acids. The V end was cut by 5 bases, the J end by 7 bases, with 17 bases between. Germline CDR1 and CDR2: MDHEN and SYDVKM. CDR3 bases: TGTGCCAGCAGTCCTGACACTCTGGGAGGTGAAAAACTGTTTTTT. It yields the protein CASSPDTLGGEKLFF.

The chain links TRBV5-6 to TRBJ1-5; TRBD1 might be the D (6 bases). This CDR3 is built from 15 residues. Germline V gives CDR1 SGHDT, CDR2 YYEEEE. Trimming left V 4 bases short and J 0 bases short, with 11 bases between. The CDR3 coding sequence is TGTGCCAGCAGCCGTGGACAGCTTAGCAATCAGCCCCAGCATTTT. This translates into CASSRGQLSNQPQHF.

The V gene is TRBV18, the J gene TRBJ1-1; 7 bases fit TRBD1. The length of the CDR3 is 15 residues. Looked up from germline, CDR1 is KGHSH and CDR2 is LQKENI. With V trimmed by 3 bases and J by 1 base, 5 bases remained unmatched. CDR3: CASSPPGTENTEAFF. In DNA, the CDR3 is TGTGCCAGCTCACCGCCGGGGACAGAGAACACTGAAGCTTTCTTT.

This chain uses TRBV20-1 with TRBJ2-7, with TRBD2 as a possible D gene (6 bases). V was clipped by 7 bases and J by 1 base, with 17 bases between them. Germline CDR1 reads DFQATT; CDR2 reads SNEGSKA (reference sequence). This CDR3 comprises 14 residues. CDR3 amino acids: CSGSGVAVSYEQYF. CDR3 DNA: TGCAGTGGGTCTGGGGTAGCGGTTTCCTACGAGCAGTACTTC.

This clonotype was counted a few times. J is TRBJ2-1 and V is TRBV7-9; 7 nucleotides line up with TRBD2. Germline loops: CDR1 SEHNR, CDR2 FQNEAQ (reference sequence). The V gene end was trimmed by 2 bases and the J gene end by 7 bases; junction bases not matched to a gene: 8. This CDR3 comprises 15 residues. The CDR3 DNA reads as TGTGCCAGCAGCTTATTGAATAGAGCGGGGAATGAGCAGTTCTTC. Amino acid sequence: CASSLLNRAGNEQFF.